Below, 10 T cell receptor beta chains from the same sample are listed, as sequenced in a study of identical twins. TCRdb called the 5' RACE reads again in MiXCR, with one record for every CDR3 protein. The table includes roughly 770,000 distinct CDR3 sequences, 15% to 20% detected once. This sample was also put to use in a study of T cells expressing NK-cell markers.

The specimen sequenced was PBMCs. Receptor source: a woman under 30 in good health.

The rearrangement uses TRBV20-1 and TRBJ2-2, with a weak D call TRBD1 (5 bases). V was cut by 3 bases and J by 2 bases, with 10 bases left in between. The CDR3 covers 14 residues. Germline loops: CDR1 DFQATT, CDR2 SNEGSKA (reference sequence). The CDR3 DNA sequence: TGCAGTGCTAGTTCCAGGGCTAACACCGGGGAGCTGTTTTTT. Its translation is CSASSRANTGELFF.

This chain connects TRBV15 to TRBJ2-1, with D uncertain. CDR3 size: 12 residues. Trimming cost V 8 bases and J 7 bases, with 12 bases left between them. CDR1 and CDR2 (germline): LNHNV, YYDKDF (reference sequence). Written as DNA, the CDR3 is TGTGCCACCTACACTCAGACAAATGAGCAGTTCTTC. Amino acids: CATYTQTNEQFF.

This clonotype appeared many times. The chain has TRBV12-3 or TRBV12-4 and TRBJ2-3; tentatively, D is TRBD2 (6 bases). Trimming removed 0 bases at V and 3 bases at J, with 16 bases between. This CDR3 is 17 amino acids long. CDR3 coding DNA: TGTGCCAGCAGTTTAGCGGTTCAGGCAGCGGGTACAGATACGCAGTATTTT. Translation gives CASSLAVQAAGTDTQYF.

This clonotype was observed a handful of times. The gene calls are TRBV5-8 and TRBJ2-7; D is unclear. V was pared by 1 base and J by 1 base, with 18 bases between. The CDR3 spans 17 residues. Germline V lookup: CDR1 SGHTS, CDR2 YDEGEE. In DNA, the CDR3 is TGTGCCAGCAGCTTGTTTATTGGCCGATTCGCTTCCTACGAGCAGTACTTC. It encodes CASSLFIGRFASYEQYF. Supplemented by reference TRBV5-8 and TRBJ2-7, the full variable domain reads EAGVTQSPTHLIKTRGQQATLRCSPISGHTSVYWYQQALGLGLQFLLWYDEGEERNRGNFPPRFSGRQFPNYSSELNVNALELEDSALYLCASSLFIGRFASYEQYFGPGTRLTVT.

This clonotype was seen a few times. The chain uses TRBV6-5 and TRBJ2-1, with 7 bases that match TRBD2. J was trimmed by 2 bases and V by 4 bases; bases with no gene match: 2. This CDR3 is 14 amino acids long. Per germline, CDR1 MNHEY and CDR2 SVGAGI. The CDR3 protein is CASSSRGAYNEQFF. The CDR3 region has the DNA TGTGCCAGCAGTTCCCGGGGGGCCTACAATGAGCAGTTCTTC.

This clonotype was seen only a few times. The chain employs TRBV6-1 and TRBJ2-7; 9 bases map to TRBD2. CDR3 length: 16 residues. The trim removed 7 bases at V and 1 base at J, leaving 11 bases unmatched. Germline CDR1 and CDR2: MNHNS and SASEGT. The CDR3 loop is CASTRAPTSGSYEQYF. The CDR3 DNA is TGTGCCAGCACCCGGGCACCGACTAGCGGATCCTACGAGCAGTACTTC.

The rearrangement links TRBV10-3 to TRBJ2-3; TRBD1 agrees at 7 bases. This CDR3 spans 13 amino acids. The germline CDR1 and CDR2 sequences are ENHRY and SYGVKD. V was pared by 4 bases and J by 6 bases, with 4 bases of the junction left unmatched. This CDR3 is CAISGDSVDTQYF. CDR3 DNA sequence: TGTGCCATCAGTGGGGACAGTGTGGATACGCAGTATTTT.

This clonotype occurred many times. The chain has TRBV7-9 and TRBJ1-3; D perhaps matches TRBD1 (6 bases). V gave up 6 bases and J gave up 8 bases, with 20 bases separating them. The CDR3 contains 15 residues. Germline CDR1 is SEHNR and CDR2 is FQNEAQ (reference sequence). The CDR3 coding sequence is TGTGCCAGCAGTTCGGGACACAGACCGGGGGACACCATATATTTT. It encodes CASSSGHRPGDTIYF.

The rearrangement uses TRBV20-1 and TRBJ2-1; unclear D gene. Germline assignment: CDR1 DFQATT and CDR2 SNEGSKA (reference sequence). V shed 3 bases and J shed 3 bases, with 15 bases lying between them. CDR3 length equals 15 residues. CDR3 protein: CSASSVGSGYNEQFF. CDR3 nucleotide sequence: TGCAGTGCTAGTAGTGTAGGATCTGGCTACAATGAGCAGTTCTTC.

This clonotype was picked up many times. The V call is TRBV6-6, the J call TRBJ1-6, with a possible D match to TRBD1 (6 bases). This CDR3 comprises 13 residues. Germline lookup yields CDR1 MNHNY and CDR2 SVGAGI (reference sequence). Trimming took off 4 bases at V and 9 bases at J, with 10 bases between the two ends. CDR3 DNA: TGTGCCAGCAGTTCCAAGGGGGGTTCACCCCTCCACTTT. This sequence encodes CASSSKGGSPLHF.